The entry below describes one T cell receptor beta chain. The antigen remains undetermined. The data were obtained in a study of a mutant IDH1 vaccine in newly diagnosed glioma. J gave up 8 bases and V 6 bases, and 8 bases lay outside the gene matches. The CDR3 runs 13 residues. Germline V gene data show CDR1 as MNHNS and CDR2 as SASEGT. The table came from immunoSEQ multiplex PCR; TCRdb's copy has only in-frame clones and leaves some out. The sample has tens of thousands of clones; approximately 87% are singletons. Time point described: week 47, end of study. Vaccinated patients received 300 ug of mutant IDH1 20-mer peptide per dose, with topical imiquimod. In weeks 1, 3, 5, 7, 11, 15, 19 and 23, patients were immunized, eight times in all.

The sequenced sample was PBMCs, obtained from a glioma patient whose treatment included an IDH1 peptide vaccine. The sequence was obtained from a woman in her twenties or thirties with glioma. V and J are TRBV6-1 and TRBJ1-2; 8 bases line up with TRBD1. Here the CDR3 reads CASRKTGEMGYTF. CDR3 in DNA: TGTGCCAGCAGGAAGACAGGGGAAATGGGCTACACCTTC.